The 10 T cell receptor beta chains in this list originate from one sample, sequenced in a study of PD-1 blockade in classical Hodgkin lymphoma. Time point indicated: newly diagnosed, previously untreated cHL patient sample. The method was immunoSEQ multiplex PCR; TCRdb's version includes in-frame clones alone and lacks a portion of them. The sample includes about 17,000 clones, about nine tenths seen only once; the top ten take 3.9%. Sequenced material: peripheral blood mononuclear cells (PBMCs). All receptors derive from a human donor with classical Hodgkin lymphoma.

The rearrangement joins TRBV11-1 to TRBJ2-1; the D gene is possibly TRBD2 (5 bases). Germline V gives CDR1 SGHAT, CDR2 FQDESV (reference sequence). This CDR3 is built from 15 residues. The V end lost 3 bases, the J end lost 2 bases, and 11 bases lay between the germline ends. CDR3 bases: TGTGCCAGCAGCTTTAGTGGGAGAACCTACAATGAGCAGTTCTTC. Translating it yields CASSFSGRTYNEQFF.

The rearrangement links TRBV9 to TRBJ2-4, with TRBD2 matching over 12 bases. V lost 0 bases, J lost 7 bases, and 5 bases stayed unmatched. CDR1 SGDLS and CDR2 YYNGEE come from the germline V gene. The CDR3 contains 16 residues. The CDR3, as DNA: TGTGCCAGCAGCGTAGGGCTAGCGGGAGGGGAGAACATTCAGTACTTC. It codes for CASSVGLAGGENIQYF.

The chain combines TRBV5-4 with TRBJ2-1; 7 bases fit TRBD2. The V gene end was trimmed by 0 bases and the J gene end by 15 bases; junction bases not matched to a gene: 9. CDR3 length equals 13 residues. CDR1 and CDR2 from the germline V gene are SGHNT and YYREEE (reference sequence). The chain's CDR3 is CASSLESGTSWFF. The CDR3 DNA reads TGTGCCAGCAGCTTGGAAAGCGGGACGTCGTGGTTCTTC.

The chain recombines TRBV7-9 with TRBJ2-2, with D unresolved. Trimming left V 5 bases short and J 5 bases short, with 3 bases between. In germline, CDR1 is SEHNR, CDR2 FQNEAQ (reference sequence). The CDR3 sequence is 11 residues long. The CDR3 is CASSLTGELFF. The DNA of the CDR3 is TGTGCCAGCAGCCTAACCGGGGAGCTGTTTTTT.

This clone was seen only once. The chain couples TRBV5-8 to TRBJ1-5, with D possibly being TRBD1 (5 bases). Germline lookup yields CDR1 SGHTS and CDR2 YDEGEE. The CDR3 sequence is 17 residues long. Deletions cut 4 bases from V and 0 bases from J, with 17 bases between. Here the CDR3 reads CASSPSGDSLSNQPQHF. The CDR3 coding sequence is TGTGCCAGCAGCCCCTCCGGAGACAGCCTTAGCAATCAGCCCCAGCATTTT.

The rearrangement uses TRBV4-3 and TRBJ2-7, with TRBD2 matching over 12 bases. Trimming took 3 bases from V and 9 from J; bases not matched to a gene: 12. This CDR3 region has 16 residues. Germline CDR1 reads LGHNA; CDR2 reads YSLEER. CDR3 loop: CASSQLGLAGPPLQYF. The CDR3 DNA reads as TGCGCCAGCAGCCAGCTCGGACTAGCGGGACCACCTCTGCAGTACTTC.

The V call is TRBV30, the J call TRBJ1-3; D ambiguous. The CDR3 extends over 16 amino acids. With 1 base removed from V and 0 bases from J, the gap between germline ends came to 13 bases. Germline V gene data show CDR1 as GTSNPN and CDR2 as SVGIG (reference sequence). Written as DNA, the CDR3 is TGTGCCTGGAGTGACGGCGGTTACTACTCTGGAAACACCATATATTTT. Translated, it gives CAWSDGGYYSGNTIYF.

The gene calls are TRBV6-5 and TRBJ1-2, with 10 positions matching TRBD1. J lost 5 bases, V lost 2 bases, and 5 bases had no gene match. This CDR3 has 15 residues. The germline V gene has CDR1 MNHEY and CDR2 SVGAGI. In DNA form, the CDR3 reads TGTGCCAGCAGTTACCGGGACAGGGGTCCTTATGGCTACACCTTC. Protein sequence: CASSYRDRGPYGYTF.

The chain recombines TRBV11-3 with TRBJ2-2; 7 nucleotides line up with TRBD2. Germline-derived CDR1 and CDR2 are SGHNT and YENEEA. The CDR3 contains 15 residues. V shed 2 bases, J shed 3 bases, and the junction held 3 bases outside the gene matches. The CDR3 nucleotides are TGTGCCAGCAGCTTAAAGGGGAGGGACACCGGGGAGCTGTTTTTT. As protein: CASSLKGRDTGELFF.

This chain connects TRBV30 to TRBJ1-4; 9 bases line up with TRBD1. Germline CDR1 GTSNPN, CDR2 SVGIG (reference sequence). After removal of 3 bases from V and 5 bases from J, the junction contained 7 bases not matched to a gene. This CDR3 has 15 amino acids. In DNA, the CDR3 is TGTGCCTGGAGCCTATTCGGGACAGGGAATGAAAAACTGTTTTTT. This translates into CAWSLFGTGNEKLFF.